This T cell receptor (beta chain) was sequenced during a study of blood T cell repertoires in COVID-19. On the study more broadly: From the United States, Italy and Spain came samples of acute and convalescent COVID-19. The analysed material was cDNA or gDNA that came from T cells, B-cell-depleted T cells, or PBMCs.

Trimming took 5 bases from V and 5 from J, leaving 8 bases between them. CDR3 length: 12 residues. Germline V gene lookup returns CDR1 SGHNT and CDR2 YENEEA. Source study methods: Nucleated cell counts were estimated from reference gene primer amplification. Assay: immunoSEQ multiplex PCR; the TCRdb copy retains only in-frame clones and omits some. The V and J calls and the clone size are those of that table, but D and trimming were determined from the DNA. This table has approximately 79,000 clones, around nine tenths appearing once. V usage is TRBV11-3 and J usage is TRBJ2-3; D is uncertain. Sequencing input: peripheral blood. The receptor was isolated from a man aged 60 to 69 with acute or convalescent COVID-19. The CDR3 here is CASSPRGDTQYF. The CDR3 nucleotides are TGTGCCAGCAGCCCCCGCGGAGATACGCAGTATTTT.